This TCR beta chain was obtained from a study of shared clonotypes between healthy human individuals. The CDR3 is 16 residues long. V lost 8 bases and J lost 3; bases outside the gene matches: 10. CDR1 is MNHEY, CDR2 SVGAGI, per germline. Repertoires were generated with immunoSEQ multiplex PCR, while TCRdb's copy carries only in-frame clones and drops some. This sample carries 2.3 million or so clones, approximately 95% of them seen once, and the ten largest clones take about 0.39%. Sequencing was performed on naive CD4+ T cells from PBMCs. The subset denotes: CD45RA+ positively selected. The gene calls are TRBV6-5 and TRBJ1-3; TRBD1 matches 10 bases. This receptor was taken from a young man in good health. Some clones in this sample may be carry-over from other donors' samples. The CDR3 sequence: CASGSGTGAIGNTIYF. CDR3 bases: TGTGCCAGCGGTTCCGGGACAGGGGCCATTGGAAACACCATATATTTT.